The 17 T cell receptor beta chains reported below all come from one sample, sequenced in a study of T cell responses to AZD1222 COVID-19 vaccine. Libraries were prepared by immunoSEQ multiplex PCR; TCRdb keeps only in-frame clonotypes and omits some of them. The repertoire holds approximately 260,000 clones, with 85% to 95% as singletons. Sequencing used peripheral blood, obtained on day 0 of AZD1222 vaccination. These receptors came from an adult in good health.

This chain uses TRBV5-4 with TRBJ2-7; no reliable D call. Trimming removed 0 bases at V and 6 bases at J, with 16 bases between. Looked up from germline, CDR1 is SGHNT and CDR2 is YYREEE (reference sequence). CDR3 size: 15 residues. This chain's CDR3 is CASSLEVSKMGEQYF. The CDR3, as DNA: TGTGCCAGCAGCTTGGAGGTCAGCAAGATGGGCGAGCAGTACTTC.

This clone was seen a handful of times. The chain carries TRBV28 and TRBJ2-7, with D tentatively TRBD1 or TRBD2 (5 bases each). The CDR3 is made up of 15 amino acids. Germline V gene lookup returns CDR1 MDHEN and CDR2 SYDVKM. Trimming shortened V by 6 bases and J by 3 bases, and 18 bases separated the two germline ends. The CDR3 nucleotides are TGTGCCAGCAGGGTCCCGGGACCCAGTTTCTACGAGCAGTACTTC. Translation gives CASRVPGPSFYEQYF.

The rearrangement links TRBV5-1 to TRBJ1-1, with unresolved D. The ends were cut back, 4 bases at V and 2 bases at J, with 12 bases in the middle. This CDR3 spans 14 amino acids. Germline values: CDR1 SGHRS, CDR2 YFSETQ. CDR3: CASSDARANTEAFF. The DNA of the CDR3 is TGCGCCAGCAGCGACGCTAGGGCCAACACTGAAGCTTTCTTT.

This clone was observed a single time. The chain recombines TRBV28 with TRBJ2-2; D is undetermined. The germline V gene has CDR1 MDHEN and CDR2 SYDVKM. The V end lost 6 bases, the J end lost 8 bases, and 7 bases lay between the germline ends. This CDR3 has 11 residues. The CDR3 region has the DNA TGTGCCAGCAGATTGAGGGGGGAGCTGTTTTTT. Amino acid sequence: CASRLRGELFF.

V is TRBV28 and J is TRBJ2-2; D perhaps matches TRBD2 (6 bases). Germline V gene data show CDR1 as MDHEN and CDR2 as SYDVKM. This CDR3 has 15 residues. Trimming stripped 3 bases from V and 7 bases from J, with 15 bases between. CDR3 sequence (DNA): TGTGCCAGCAGTTTTTTCGGGGGAACAAACGGGGAGCTGTTTTTT. Translating it yields CASSFFGGTNGELFF. Filled out from reference TRBV28 and TRBJ2-2, the complete variable domain reads DVKVTQSSRYLVKRTGEKVFLECVQDMDHENMFWYRQDPGLGLRLIYFSYDVKMKEKGDIPEGYSVSREKKERFSLILESASTNQTSMYLCASSFFGGTNGELFFGEGSRLTVL.

This clone was seen just once. This sequence joins TRBV7-9 and TRBJ1-6; D call uncertain. This CDR3 comprises 11 residues. Germline assignment: CDR1 SEHNR and CDR2 FQNEAQ (reference sequence). V dropped 3 bases and J dropped 9 bases, with 3 bases sitting between them. Written as DNA, the CDR3 is TGTGCCAGCAGCTTGGGTTCACCCCTCCACTTT. Amino acid sequence: CASSLGSPLHF.

In nucleotides, the CDR3 is TGTGCCAGCAGTTCCCCCCCTAACGAGCAGTACTTC. It codes for CASSSPPNEQYF. V is TRBV28 and J is TRBJ2-7; D gene ambiguous. This CDR3 contains 12 residues. Germline V lookup: CDR1 MDHEN, CDR2 SYDVKM. Trimming cost V 4 bases and J 5 bases, with 9 bases left between them.

The CDR3 is CATSRAAHGQIGNTEAFF. The CDR3 DNA reads as TGTGCCACCAGCAGAGCAGCCCATGGACAGATCGGGAACACTGAAGCTTTCTTT. This rearrangement joins TRBV15 to TRBJ1-1; possibly TRBD1 for D (6 bases). From germline, CDR1 is LNHNV and CDR2 YYDKDF (reference sequence). CDR3 size: 18 residues. The V end was cut by 1 base, the J end by 1 base, with 19 bases between.

The chain uses TRBV10-3 and TRBJ2-1; 8 nucleotides match TRBD1. The V segment lost 2 bases and the J segment 3 bases; nucleotides outside the gene matches: 3. This CDR3 contains 15 residues. From germline, CDR1 is ENHRY and CDR2 SYGVKD. CDR3 amino acids: CAISEMGQDYNEQFF. As DNA, the CDR3 is TGTGCCATCAGTGAGATGGGACAGGACTACAATGAGCAGTTCTTC.

The chain recombines TRBV3-1 (or the pseudogene TRBV3-2) with TRBJ1-1; unclear D gene. This CDR3 contains 16 residues. V shed 1 base and J shed 0 bases, with 12 bases lying between them. Germline lookup yields CDR1 LGHDT and CDR2 YNNKEL (reference sequence). The CDR3 DNA is TGTGCCAGCAGCCAAGGGCCAGCAGGATTGAACACTGAAGCTTTCTTT. It specifies CASSQGPAGLNTEAFF.

The table lists this clone with a count of one. The chain recombines TRBV29-1 with TRBJ1-5, with TRBD1 identical over 8 bases. The CDR3 has 15 amino acids. V was pared by 5 bases and J by 1 base, with 7 bases of the junction left unmatched. CDR1 is SQVTM, CDR2 ANQGSEA, per germline. The CDR3 DNA is TGCAGCGTTACAGGACAGGGAGAGAGCAATCAGCCCCAGCATTTT. This gives the protein CSVTGQGESNQPQHF. The variable domain in full, completed from reference TRBV29-1 and TRBJ1-5, reads SAVISQKPSRDICQRGTSLTIQCQVDSQVTMMFWYRQQPGQSLTLIATANQGSEATYESGFVIDKFPISRPNLTFSTLTVSNMSPEDSSIYLCSVTGQGESNQPQHFGDGTRLSIL.

The genes are TRBV6-5 and TRBJ2-3, with D hard to call. This CDR3 contains 16 residues. V lost 2 bases to trimming and J lost 4 bases, with 16 bases between them. Germline values: CDR1 MNHEY, CDR2 SVGAGI. The CDR3 DNA sequence: TGTGCCAGCAGTTACGAGATAGTCCCCCGGGCAGATACGCAGTATTTT. Translation: CASSYEIVPRADTQYF.

This sequence joins TRBV15 and TRBJ2-1, with 8 bases matching TRBD2. Germline loops: CDR1 LNHNV, CDR2 YYDKDF (reference sequence). The V segment lost 6 bases and the J segment 2 bases; nucleotides outside the gene matches: 3. The length of the CDR3 is 14 residues. This chain's CDR3 is CATRSGSAYNEQFF. The CDR3 DNA reads as TGTGCCACCAGGAGCGGGAGCGCCTACAATGAGCAGTTCTTC.

This clone turned up a few times. The chain is built from TRBV15 and TRBJ2-3; tentatively, D is TRBD1 (6 bases). Germline CDR1 reads LNHNV; CDR2 reads YYDKDF (reference sequence). This CDR3 is 15 amino acids long. V was trimmed by 5 bases and J by 5 bases, leaving 17 bases between them. The CDR3 loop reads CATSGWAGAGDTQYF. CDR3 coding DNA: TGTGCCACCAGCGGATGGGCAGGGGCAGGAGATACGCAGTATTTT.

As DNA, the CDR3 is TGTGCCAGCAGTCCGACAGCGAATCAGCCCCAGCATTTT. Translating gives CASSPTANQPQHF. This chain links TRBV6-2 or TRBV6-3 with TRBJ1-5, with D tentatively TRBD1 (5 bases). This CDR3 has 13 residues. The V end was cut by 5 bases, the J end by 4 bases, with 9 bases between. The germline V gene has CDR1 MNHEY and CDR2 SVGEGT.

This CDR3 is CASSPSLPSGSTDTQYF. CDR3 nucleotides: TGTGCCAGCAGCCCTAGTCTCCCTAGCGGGAGCACAGATACGCAGTATTTT. The gene calls are TRBV9 and TRBJ2-3; 8 nucleotides agree with TRBD2. Trimming took 4 bases from V and 0 from J; bases not matched to a gene: 10. The germline V gene has CDR1 SGDLS and CDR2 YYNGEE. The CDR3 has 17 residues. Using reference TRBV9 and TRBJ2-3 for the parts outside the CDR3, the full variable domain is DSGVTQTPKHLITATGQRVTLRCSPRSGDLSVYWYQQSLDQGLQFLIQYYNGEERAKGNILERFSAQQFPDLHSELNLSSLELGDSALYFCASSPSLPSGSTDTQYFGPGTRLTVL.

The chain is built from TRBV3-1 (or the pseudogene TRBV3-2) and TRBJ1-4; 11 nucleotides match TRBD1. The CDR3 contains 15 residues. V was clipped by 4 bases and J by 8 bases; unmatched bases: 6. Germline lookup yields CDR1 LGHDT and CDR2 YNNKEL (reference sequence). As DNA, the CDR3 is TGTGCCAGCAGCCGACCGGGACAGGGGGTGGAAAAACTGTTTTTT. Translated, it gives CASSRPGQGVEKLFF.